The following is a TCR beta chain sequence with its context. This clonotype has more than one count but fewer than ten. The specificity of this receptor is unknown. Base qualities are not at hand, and no much larger clone is one base apart. Trimming takes 3 bases from V and 2 bases from J, and the germline ends sit 8 bases apart. Taken from the germline V gene (reference sequence), the CDR1 and CDR2 loops are LGHDT and YNNKEL. The CDR3, from cysteine to phenylalanine, totals 13 residues. The read is trimmed to its CDR3 DNA, 39 bases read in frame from base 1. The library relied on 5' RACE. This sample was sequenced with a NextSeq 500. In the TCR library protocol, unique molecular identifiers were attached to individual cDNA molecules to correct for PCR bias and sequencing error. Sequencing covered both TCR alpha and beta chains, and within each sample the abundances of alpha and beta sequences were tightly co-correlated. On the authors' methods: V gene, J gene and CDR3 annotation of TCR sequences was performed with Decombinator V4. Expanded TCRs were defined as changing significantly between any two time points under a Poisson model with p below 0.0001. Abundances of TCRs were expressed as counts per million after normalisation to the total number of TCRs sequenced in each sample. TRAV1-2 paired with TRAJ12, TRAJ20 or TRAJ33 defined MAIT TCRs, while TRAV10 paired with TRAJ18 defined iNKT TCRs. VDJdb, accessed 1 November 2021, was searched for CMV, EBV and SARS-CoV-2 annotated TCRs, with TCRs annotated for multiple antigens excluded. TCRdb passed the public sequencing reads through fastp at Q25 and MiXCR, retaining productive beta sequences. When rows share a CDR3 protein, they turn into one entry using the most common DNA and genes. What appears here as the V and J calls and clone size reflects TCRdb's work, not the paper's. The sample data list approximately 97,000 distinct CDR3 sequences, and 11% of these were observed just once. The top ten clones comprise 4.7% of the sample.

The study was a case-control design nested within a healthcare worker cohort in London, UK, with weekly nasopharyngeal swab PCR tests and blood sampling. Healthcare workers were enrolled in the week of the UK lockdown, from 23 to 31 March 2020, and were followed every week for up to roughly 16 weeks. The data were obtained in a study of early T cells in non-severe SARS-CoV-2 infection (dated by TCRdb to the early 2020s). Describing the broader study: TCR sequencing used bulk RNA from unsorted whole blood, so alpha and beta chains could not be paired. Broad study findings and their caveats: VDJdb matching was skewed toward anti-spike CD8 responses and likely underestimated virus-specific expansions by missing private and CD4 specificities.

The specimen was whole blood, collected at baseline. The clonotype comes from an adult who was a healthcare worker with PCR-confirmed SARS-CoV-2 infection or an uninfected control (not recorded which). This chain joins TRBV3-1 to TRBJ2-7; there is no confident call for the D gene. CDR3 protein: CASSHRPPYEQYF. The sequence in DNA is TGTGCCAGCAGCCATCGCCCCCCCTACGAGCAGTACTTC.